Below, 11 T cell receptor beta chains from the same sample are listed, as sequenced in a study of shared clonotypes between healthy human individuals. Measured with immunoSEQ multiplex PCR; TCRdb has only the in-frame clones, and not every one. Of hundreds of thousands of clones listed, 80% to 95% were seen once; the top ten hold about 24%. It was CD45RO-negative cells, positively selected for CCR7, that made up naive CD8 cells, with terminally differentiated effector memory CD45RA+ cells excluded. Sequencing input: naive CD8+ T cells sorted from blood. These receptors came from a man aged 30 to 45 in good health.

J is TRBJ2-7 and V is TRBV4-2, with 8 nucleotides matching TRBD2. Germline V gene data show CDR1 as LGHNA and CDR2 as YNFKEQ. The CDR3 extends over 16 amino acids. Trimming took 1 base from V and 4 from J; bases not matched to a gene: 9. The CDR3 here is CASSQVEGLGGYEQYF. The CDR3 nucleotides are TGTGCCAGCAGCCAAGTAGAGGGACTAGGGGGTTACGAGCAGTACTTC.

The rearrangement uses TRBV4-1 and TRBJ2-1; possible D gene TRBD2, 5 bases. There are 15 residues in the CDR3. Trimming removed 0 bases from V and 8 bases from J, with 14 bases in between. Germline values: CDR1 MGHRA, CDR2 YSYEKL. The CDR3 sequence is CASSQDSVASDEQFF. CDR3 in DNA: TGCGCCAGCAGCCAAGATTCGGTAGCGTCCGATGAGCAGTTCTTC.

V is TRBV6-6 and J is TRBJ2-1; 14 nucleotides match TRBD2. Trimming removed 5 bases from V and 8 bases from J; junction bases left unmatched: 5. CDR1 is MNHNY and CDR2 is SVGAGI in the germline V gene (reference sequence). CDR3 length equals 15 residues. The CDR3 bases are TGTGCCAGCAGTATCGGGACTAGCGGGAGAGATGAGCAGTTCTTC. Protein: CASSIGTSGRDEQFF.

This clone has only one observation. The chain joins TRBV11-2 to TRBJ2-1; possible D gene TRBD1, 5 bases. This CDR3 has 15 amino acids. CDR1 is SGHAT, CDR2 FQNNGV, per germline. Between the trimmed V and J ends, which lost 0 bases and 4 bases, there was a span of 10 bases. CDR3 region: CASSLDAQDYNEQFF. The CDR3 DNA reads as TGTGCCAGCAGCTTAGATGCACAGGATTACAATGAGCAGTTCTTC.

This chain links TRBV14 with TRBJ2-1; TRBD2 matches at 7 bases. The trim removed 0 bases at V and 9 bases at J, leaving 14 bases unmatched. The length of the CDR3 is 17 residues. Germline V gene sequence: CDR1 SGHDN, CDR2 FVKESK. The chain's CDR3 is CASSQDLWGGREGEQFF. CDR3 nucleotides: TGTGCCAGCAGCCAAGACCTTTGGGGAGGGAGAGAAGGTGAGCAGTTCTTC.

This chain links TRBV28 with TRBJ2-5, with 9 nucleotides matching TRBD2. CDR1 and CDR2 from the germline V gene are MDHEN and SYDVKM. After removal of 2 bases from V and 2 bases from J, the junction contained 6 bases not matched to a gene. The CDR3 has 16 residues. The CDR3: CASSLDGGRGQETQYF. The CDR3 DNA follows: TGTGCCAGCAGTTTAGACGGCGGGAGGGGGCAAGAGACCCAGTACTTC.

The CDR3, as DNA: TGCGCCAGCAGTGTACACGAAGGTTCCGGGAATGAGCAGTTCTTC. Residues: CASSVHEGSGNEQFF. J is TRBJ2-1 and V is TRBV10-2; D call uncertain. V was cut by 4 bases and J by 7 bases, with 17 bases left in between. The CDR3 covers 15 residues. Germline V gives CDR1 WSHSY, CDR2 SAAADI.

The chain combines TRBV13 with TRBJ2-3; D is unresolved. CDR3 length: 16 residues. With 0 bases removed from V and 1 base from J, the gap between germline ends came to 11 bases. CDR1 is PRHDT and CDR2 is FYEKMQ in the germline V gene (reference sequence). The DNA of the CDR3 is TGTGCCAGCAGCTTAGGGCCGCTGTCTGGCACAGATACGCAGTATTTT. Encoded protein: CASSLGPLSGTDTQYF.

V is TRBV29-1 and J is TRBJ2-5; 8 bases are a match to TRBD1. This CDR3 is 20 amino acids long. Trimming removed 6 bases from V and 1 base from J; junction bases left unmatched: 25. Germline V gene lookup returns CDR1 SQVTM and CDR2 ANQGSEA. The CDR3 spells CSVHDRRWQGAFTGQETQYF. CDR3 in DNA: TGCAGCGTCCATGACCGAAGGTGGCAGGGGGCGTTTACGGGCCAAGAGACCCAGTACTTC.

As for this clone: One end of the junction fails to match germline, which may point to a read error. This chain links TRBV2 with TRBJ2-3; no reliable D call. Germline V lookup: CDR1 SNHLY, CDR2 FYNNEI. The CDR3 has 13 amino acids. CDR3 nucleotide sequence: TGTGCCAGCCGTGACATCCCTCTAGATACGCAGTATTTT. As protein: CASRDIPLDTQYF.

The chain is built from TRBV2 and TRBJ2-1; 8 bases align to TRBD2. CDR1 SNHLY and CDR2 FYNNEI come from the germline V gene. The J segment lost 10 bases and the V segment lost 11 bases, leaving 4 bases of the junction unmatched. The CDR3 is 10 amino acids. The CDR3: CAVRGGEQFF. CDR3 DNA: TGTGCCGTCCGGGGGGGAGAGCAGTTCTTC.